This TCR delta chain was recorded in a study of delta chains in infants with herpesvirus infections (dated by TCRdb to 2021 to 2024). General notes on the study: A Ugandan infant birth cohort was prospectively followed from birth to characterize gammadelta T cell responses to primary cytomegalovirus (CMV) infection. gammadelta TCRs were sequenced from PBMC of some 19 CMV-infected infants (one congenitally infected) and several CMV-uninfected infants with enough sample available. By approximate age, the infant blood samples fell into groups of 1.5, 4, 8 and 12 months. The previously published Belgian fetal and cord blood gammadelta TCR data were not generated in this cohort and were added only for comparison.

Turning to this clone: Its cognate antigen has yet to be identified. A far larger clone is a single base away, which makes a read error likely. Distinct nucleotide sequences in the sample also encode this CDR3.

General conclusions and limits of the study: The public clonotype was found only at the first time point after infection and was absent in uninfected infants and in those infected after 120 days. A small sample size and the lack of race- or environment-matched controls were noted by the authors, because CMV is acquired by nearly all Ugandans before adulthood. Presence of the public clonotype at levels below the detection limit might still occur in CMV-uninfected infants.

The library was prepared using RT-PCR. PBMC RNA was reverse transcribed with SuperScript II using gamma-chain- and delta-chain-specific primers to generate TCR cDNA. Purification of cDNA was performed with AMPure XP beads, after which the cDNA was amplified and indexed with Illumina adapters by means of the Nextera XT Index Kit. An Illumina MiSeq with a V2 300-cycle kit was used to sequence the gammadelta TCR libraries. As for how the authors treated the data: Using MiXCR v2.1.12, CDR3 sequences were assembled, and reads were mapped onto D, J and V genes obtained from GenBank. VDJtools v1.2.1 was used to carry out repertoire analyses of the CDR3 clonotypes. Identical DNA sequences were merged into single rows after TCRdb reprocessed the public reads with CATT. The V and J calls, along with clone size, are taken from TCRdb and not from the paper's own processing. The sample table holds about 400 delta-chain clones, of which around three fifths were seen once. Roughly 92% of the sample lies in the top ten.

Pregnant women receiving prenatal care in Kampala, Uganda, were recruited, and the infants of these women were enrolled, with documentation of maternal HIV status required. Weekly visits were made to families, and infant clinical information, oral swabs and peripheral blood were collected beginning at 6 weeks of age and every 4 months thereafter. Blood was drawn into heparin tubes, and PBMC were separated by Ficoll-Paque density gradient centrifugation and then cryopreserved. The sample was peripheral blood, taken at time point 2 of longitudinal follow-up. The TCR originated in a human donor who was a Ugandan infant, either HIV-exposed or HIV-unexposed (not recorded which).

At the DNA level, the sequence is TGTGCACTTGGGGACATTTTCCTACTCGGGTGGGGGGACACCGATAAACTCATCTTT. Its translation is CALGDIFLLGWGDTDKLIF. The chain is assembled from TRDV1 and TRDJ1; tentative D gene TRDD2, with 7 bases matching. CDR1 and CDR2 are drawn from the germline V gene: TSWWSYY, QGS. The CDR3 runs 19 amino acids, cysteine and phenylalanine included. The kept DNA is CDR3 alone, 57 bases in frame from the first base.